The clone carrying this T cell receptor beta chain was recorded at least ten times. The antigen is undetermined. With template switching, a universal primer site was added, and the cDNA carried unique molecular identifiers. TCRdb reanalysed the 5' RACE reads using MiXCR and keeps one entry per CDR3 protein. Of a few hundred thousand distinct CDR3 sequences listed, 12% to 15% are singletons. This sample was taken from a study of identical twins. General observations from the study: The authors noted that invariant MAIT and iNKT cells could partly confound zero-insertion analyses. The conclusions drew on cross-sectional statistical analysis instead of tracking the same donors.

Germline CDR1 reads MNHNS; CDR2 reads SASEGT. J lost 0 bases, V lost 6 bases, and 4 bases had no gene match. The CDR3 is 15 amino acids. Another study also made use of these data, one on yellow fever vaccine responses in identical twins.

Sequencing input: CD4+ T cells sorted from blood. This chain connects TRBV6-1 to TRBJ2-7, with TRBD2 identical over 11 bases. This receptor was taken from a woman under 30 in good health. In nucleotides, the CDR3 is TGTGCCAGCAGATCCGGGACTAGCGGCTCCTACGAGCAGTACTTC. Amino acid sequence: CASRSGTSGSYEQYF.